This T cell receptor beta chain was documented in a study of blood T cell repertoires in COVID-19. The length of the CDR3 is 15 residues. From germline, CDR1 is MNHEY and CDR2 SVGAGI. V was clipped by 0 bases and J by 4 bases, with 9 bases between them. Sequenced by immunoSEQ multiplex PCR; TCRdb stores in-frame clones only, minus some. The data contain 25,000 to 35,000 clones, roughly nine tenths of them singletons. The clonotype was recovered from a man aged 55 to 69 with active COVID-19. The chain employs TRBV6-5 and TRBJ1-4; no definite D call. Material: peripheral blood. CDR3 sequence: CASSYSRLDNEKLFF. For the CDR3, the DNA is TGTGCCAGCAGTTACTCAAGGCTAGATAATGAAAAACTGTTTTTT.